This T cell receptor beta chain was obtained from a study of T cells in Graves' hyperthyroidism and ophthalmopathy. Regions amplified from RNA transcripts were the TCR beta CDR3 regions. The TCR CDR3 was amplified in a first-round RT-PCR using the HTBI primer set. TCRdb independently ran MiXCR on the multiplex PCR reads; one entry per CDR3 protein. This sample has about 420,000 distinct CDR3 sequences; roughly an eighth occur once, and the top ten carry roughly 4.8%. V shed 1 base and J 4 bases; nucleotides not matched to a gene: 4. The germline CDR1 and CDR2 sequences are LGHNA and YNFKEQ. This CDR3 contains 15 residues. Exclusion of a patient resulted from uncontrolled infection, other autoimmune disease, pregnancy or lactation. PBMCs came from 8.5 to 10 ml fresh peripheral blood. Study results and caveats: Ophthalmopathy could be told apart from stable hyperthyroidism with a 13 V-J model. Ophthalmopathy, as predicted by the model, came a median around 6.7 months after the prediction.

This clonotype was recorded many times. As yet, its antigen is unknown. The sample taken for sequencing was blood. This sequence was found in a woman younger than 35 with Graves' hyperthyroidism. The chain links TRBV4-2 to TRBJ2-3; TRBD2 matches at 8 bases. The CDR3 spells CASSQAGGPSDTQYF. The CDR3 DNA follows: TGTGCCAGCAGCCAAGCGGGAGGGCCCTCAGATACGCAGTATTTT.